The subject of this entry is one T cell receptor (beta chain). Survey-level immunoSEQ v3.0 assays were run. Using immunoSEQ multiplex PCR, the repertoire was profiled, and TCRdb retains in-frame clones only, with some absent. The table shows some 19,000 clones, with about 87% occurring only once. This sample was included in a study of long-term antiretroviral therapy in people with HIV. This CDR3 contains 16 residues. The V gene's germline CDR1 is SGHRS and CDR2 YFSETQ. Trimming took 7 bases from V and 4 from J; bases not matched to a gene: 13. This TCR was recovered from a woman in her fifties or sixties with HIV. V usage is TRBV5-1 and J usage is TRBJ1-4; 7 nucleotides match TRBD1. This specimen was unsorted PBMCs, taken around 2.7 years after starting antiretroviral therapy. CDR3 sequence: CASRNRDSENNEKLFF. DNA for the CDR3: TGCGCCAGCCGAAACCGGGACAGCGAAAATAATGAAAAACTGTTTTTT.